The table lists the clone carrying this T cell receptor (beta chain) with many counts. Its antigen is undetermined. The entry originates in a study of regulatory T cells in long-lasting Graves disease. Looking at the study overall: Persistent Graves' disease required over 5 years of antithyroid drugs and positive TSH receptor antibodies. Study-level findings and limits: Patients with persistent Graves' had lower TCR diversity than newly diagnosed patients.

Combining iRepertoire HTBI primers with Arm-PCR of CDR3 regions, the authors built TCR beta libraries. TCRdb passed the multiplex PCR reads through MiXCR, listing each CDR3 protein once. The sample consists of roughly 300,000 distinct CDR3 sequences, around 19% of them appearing once. The CDR3 runs 15 residues. Trimming left V 0 bases short and J 5 bases short, with 11 bases between. Germline V gene sequence: CDR1 SGHRS, CDR2 YFSETQ. The time point is: persistent/refractory GD, antithyroid drugs over 5 years with positive TRAb. The TCR library used RNA extracted from PBMCs. V and J are TRBV5-1 and TRBJ2-2; D gene unclear. Sample: peripheral blood mononuclear cells (PBMCs), taken when the disease was refractory, from a patient treated with antithyroid drugs. The TCR comes from a female donor with Graves disease. The CDR3 nucleotides read TGCGCCAGCAGCTTGGCCGTAGGAGAAACCGGGGAGCTGTTTTTT. Translated, it gives CASSLAVGETGELFF. Variable domain in full (rest from reference TRBV5-1 and TRBJ2-2): KAGVTQTPRYLIKTRGQQVTLSCSPISGHRSVSWYQQTPGQGLQFLFEYFSETQRNKGNFPGRFSGRQFSNSRSEMNVSTLELGDSALYLCASSLAVGETGELFFGEGSRLTVL.